This T cell receptor beta chain was sequenced during a study of shared clonotypes between healthy human individuals (dated by TCRdb to 2018 to 2021). As for the study more broadly: The cohort included a few men and a couple of women between 18 and 49 years of age. For each donor, CD4 naive and CD4 memory were each run on three plates, CD8 naive on two plates, and CD8 memory on one plate. Blood TCR repertoires of a handful of healthy adults were deeply sequenced to estimate repertoire size and the extent of clonotype sharing between individuals. Different laboratories and diverse techniques were used to prepare libraries and sequence TCR repertoires, to increase sequencing depth and limit assay-specific biases. Between about 0.85 and 9.5 billion PBMCs per donor were obtained by leukapheresis. What the work shows at the level of the full study, not this receptor alone: The small number of donors limited the genetic and exposure-history diversity represented. Sampling was restricted to blood, and TCR repertoires in tissue are likely to differ from TCR repertoires in blood. Naive subsets generally had larger estimated clonotype richness than memory subsets. Sharing across a few donors was observed for approximately 5% of naive CD4, about 3.2% of naive CD8, 2% to 2.5% of memory CD4, and around 0.42% of memory CD8 clonotypes. Compared with non-shared clonotypes, the clonotypes found in all four sorted-subset donors had higher generation probabilities. Rarefaction of sorted-subset datasets indicated incomplete sequencing despite the large sequencing depth. Pairwise subsampling indicated that sequencing depth was expected to affect the degree of clonotype sharing among donors.

Points on this clone: Its antigen is unknown. Base qualities are not provided; no much larger clone lies one nucleotide away.

Using the deep immunoSEQ assay, multiplex PCR amplified TCR CDR3 regions from genomic DNA. Extracted genomic DNA from each cell subset was distributed evenly across all wells of several immunoSEQ 96-well plates, and each plate was treated as a replicate. For sorted subsets, approximately 0.2 ug of genomic DNA, equivalent to 25,000 to 35,000 T cell genomes, went into each replicate PCR. The purified libraries were quantified using a Qubit 3.0 fluorometer, sized with a Bioanalyzer 2100, and then quantified again using the KAPA Library Quantification kit. Each immunoSEQ 96-well plate was sequenced on its own single-read 150-cycle Illumina NextSeq 550 flow cell. The authors processed their data as follows. Because the immunoSEQ output held only junctional sequences and lacked quality scores, the filtering could not match the filtering applied to full-length reads. Sequences were annotated with PyIR, a Python wrapper for IgBLAST v1.9, and V/J genes and CDR3 were assigned using IMGT germline references. Any read was removed if the V/J assignment was weak (E-value above 1e-6), the CDR3 was missing, or the read contained stop codons, out-of-frame junctions, or ambiguous translated residues. A V3J clonotype was defined by an identical inferred V gene, J gene, and CDR3 amino acid sequence. To compute the percentage overlap between repertoires, the number of shared unique clonotypes was divided by the size of the smaller repertoire. Repertoire richness was assessed with RTK rarefaction, the Chao1 estimator, and Recon v2.1 estimates of unobserved clonotypes. Generation probabilities were computed with OLGA for all TCRbeta clonotypes obtained by the gDNA method from a few donors. TCRdb re-hosts the immuneACCESS table, in-frame sequences only. Its copies lack some clones; in the studies checked, an unresolved V gene accounts for under half of them, and the cause for the rest is not known. V and J calls and clone size come straight from that table; D and trimming were deduced from the DNA. This sample has some 2,500,000 clones in its table, and roughly 92% of those were observed once. Approximately 0.4% of the sample goes to the ten largest clones.

V gives up 4 bases and J gives up 0 bases, and the segment between their germline ends measures 7 bases. Sequences SQVTM (CDR1) and ANQGSEA (CDR2) are obtained from the germline V gene. The CDR3 starts with the cysteine, ends with the phenylalanine, and has 13 residues. This entry keeps only the CDR3 DNA: 39 bases, framed from base 1. The donors were healthy, HIV-negative adults with no recently reported acute infections or vaccinations. All donors were Caucasian adults living in Nashville, Tennessee, USA. Magnetic negative selection was used to enrich CD4+ T cells, after which naive cells were positively selected on CD45RA and the negative fraction became the memory subset. Blood was collected by leukapheresis, and PBMCs were isolated by Ficoll-Histopaque density gradient centrifugation and then cryopreserved in liquid nitrogen vapor phase. Analytical flow cytometry was used to check the purity and quantity of every magnetically sorted T cell population. Genomic DNA was isolated from each sorted fraction and quantified by UV absorbance on a Nanodrop 2000c.

The sequenced sample consisted of naive CD4+ T cells from PBMCs. The label giving this sample's cell subset or site can be read as: CD45RA+ positively selected. The sequence came from a man between 18 and 35 years old in good health. Some clones in this sample may be carry-over from other donors' samples. The V and J genes are TRBV29-1 and TRBJ1-3, with an unclear D gene assignment. DNA sequence: TGCAGCGTTGTAAAGGACTCTGGAAACACCATATATTTT. The resulting protein is CSVVKDSGNTIYF.